The rows below give T cell receptor beta chains drawn from one sample of a study of blood T cells in healthy people across ages. TCRdb re-analysed the 5' RACE reads in MiXCR, keeping a single row per CDR3 protein. This table has about 830,000 distinct CDR3 sequences, less than 80% appearing once. Source material: blood. All receptors come from a man aged 25 to 40 in good health. CDR3s include the opening cysteine and the closing phenylalanine or tryptophan. A D gene is named only where the DNA matches it firmly. Clone size, where shown, is once, few, many, or a class for clones that have expanded.

once	TRBV20-1	TRBJ2-6	.	TGCAGTGCCGCCCGGGACACCCTCTCTGGGGCCAACGTCCTGACTTTC	CSAARDTLSGANVLTF
.	TRBV6-5	TRBJ2-1	TRBD1	TGTGCCAGCAACGCAGGGGGCGACCTCAATGAGCAGTTCTTC	CASNAGGDLNEQFF
.	TRBV4-2	TRBJ1-4	.	TGTGCCAGCAGCCAGCCGACAACGGCAGGGACTAATGAAAAACTGTTTTTT	CASSQPTTAGTNEKLFF
.	TRBV7-2	TRBJ2-7	.	TGTGCCAGCAGCTGGGTTGGAGGGAACGAGCAGTACTTC	CASSWVGGNEQYF
.	TRBV4-2	TRBJ2-5	TRBD2	TGTGCCAGCAGCCAAGATGGGGGGGGGTCCCAAGAGACCCAGTACTTC	CASSQDGGGSQETQYF
few	TRBV5-1	TRBJ1-2	TRBD1	TGCGCCAGCAGGCTAACCCCGGGACAGGTTAACTATGGCTACACCTTC	CASRLTPGQVNYGYTF
.	TRBV2	TRBJ2-7	TRBD1	TGTGCCAGCAGTGACACAGGGGGAATATACGAGCAGTACTTC	CASSDTGGIYEQYF
.	TRBV5-1	TRBJ2-2	TRBD1	TGCGCCAGCAGAAGCGGGACAGGGGAGGCCGGGGAGCTGTTTTTT	CASRSGTGEAGELFF
.	TRBV7-9	TRBJ2-3	.	TGTGCCAGCAGTACGGGACGCAACACAGATACGCAGTATTTT	CASSTGRNTDTQYF
.	TRBV13	TRBJ2-6	.	TGTGCCAGCAGCTTCTACGGGGCCAACGTCCTGACTTTC	CASSFYGANVLTF
.	TRBV9	TRBJ2-1	.	TGTGCCAGCAGCGTAGGGGGTGGGGCTACAACCTACAATGAGCAGTTCTTC	CASSVGGGATTYNEQFF
few	TRBV7-2	TRBJ1-2	.	TGTGCCAGCAGCTTAGGGGCTGGGGGCCAAGGCTACACCTTC	CASSLGAGGQGYTF
.	TRBV28	TRBJ2-1	.	TGTGCCAGCCGTGAAGCGGGGAGGGGGTACAATGAGCAGTTCTTC	CASREAGRGYNEQFF
.	TRBV6-6	TRBJ2-3	.	TGTGCCAGCAGTTCACCTCTCGGAGCAGATACGCAGTATTTT	CASSSPLGADTQYF
.	TRBV19	TRBJ2-5	.	TGTGCCAGTAGTATAGGGCACCAAGAGACCCAGTACTTC	CASSIGHQETQYF
few	TRBV2	TRBJ2-6	.	TGTGCCAGCAGTCCCAGACCCTCTGGGGCCAACGTCCTGACTTTC	CASSPRPSGANVLTF
.	TRBV7-2	TRBJ1-1	.	TGTGCCAGCCGCCTCGGACAGCAGAACACTGAAGCTTTCTTT	CASRLGQQNTEAFF
.	TRBV20-1	TRBJ1-5	.	TGCAGTGCTAGGCTCCCTGGACAGCCCCAGCATTTT	CSARLPGQPQHF
.	TRBV29-1	TRBJ1-5	.	TGCAGCGGGGGGGATAGCAATCAGCCCCAGCATTTT	CSGGDSNQPQHF
.	TRBV6-6	TRBJ2-5	.	TGTGCCAGCTCCCCTAGGGCGACCCAGTACTTC	CASSPRATQYF
.	TRBV5-5	TRBJ1-1	TRBD1	TGTGCCAGCAGTCAGAAACAGGGGAGCACTGAAGCTTTCTTT	CASSQKQGSTEAFF
once	TRBV7-9	TRBJ2-7	.	TGTGCCAGCAGCGGTATAACCGGGAGCTACGAGCAGTACTTC	CASSGITGSYEQYF
.	TRBV20-1	TRBJ2-5	TRBD1	TGCAGTGCTCAAGGCCGGGACAGGGCACCGTATGAGCAGTACTTC	CSAQGRDRAPYEQYF
once	TRBV9	TRBJ2-7	TRBD1	TGTGCCAGCAGCGTAGGGGGGACAGGGGGTGAGCAGTACTTC	CASSVGGTGGEQYF
.	TRBV20-1	TRBJ2-7	.	TGCAGTGCTAGATCGGGACACGGCTACGAGCAGTACTTC	CSARSGHGYEQYF
.	TRBV12-3/TRBV12-4	TRBJ2-3	.	TGTGCCAGCACCCCTAGTCGGGGGTTCCCCACAGATACGCAGTATTTT	CASTPSRGFPTDTQYF
.	TRBV4-2	TRBJ2-3	.	TGTGCCAGCAGCCAAGTCCGGTGGGATACGCAGTATTTT	CASSQVRWDTQYF
.	TRBV7-3	TRBJ2-1	TRBD1	TGTGCCAGCAGCTTCCAGACAGGGAAAATCAATGAGCAGTTCTTC	CASSFQTGKINEQFF
.	TRBV12-3/TRBV12-4	TRBJ1-2	TRBD1	TGTGTCAGCAGTTTGGCCGGGACAGGGTATGGCTACACCTTT	CVSSLAGTGYGYTF
.	TRBV20-1	TRBJ1-4	.	TGCAGTGCTACGGGAGAGGCCAATGAAAAACTGTTTTTT	CSATGEANEKLFF
few	TRBV28	TRBJ2-7	.	TGTGCCAGCAGCCAGCGGGCCGGGCTGGACGAGCAGTACTTC	CASSQRAGLDEQYF
.	TRBV20-1	TRBJ2-1	.	TGCAGTCCCCCCCGGCGGGGGCCCTACAATGAGCAGTTCTTC	CSPPRRGPYNEQFF